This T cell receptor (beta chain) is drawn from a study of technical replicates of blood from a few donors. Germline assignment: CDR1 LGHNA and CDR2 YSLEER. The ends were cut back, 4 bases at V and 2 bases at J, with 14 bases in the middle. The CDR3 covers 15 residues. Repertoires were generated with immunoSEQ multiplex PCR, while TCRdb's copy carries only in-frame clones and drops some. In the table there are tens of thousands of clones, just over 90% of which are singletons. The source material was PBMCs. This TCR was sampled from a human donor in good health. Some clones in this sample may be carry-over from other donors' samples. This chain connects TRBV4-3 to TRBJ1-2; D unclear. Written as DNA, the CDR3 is TGCGCCAGCAGCCCAGAAGAGGAGGGAAACTATGGCTACACCTTC. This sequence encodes CASSPEEEGNYGYTF.